The 12 T cell receptor beta chains below all came from one sample that was sequenced in a study of identical twins. TCRdb used MiXCR to reprocess the 5' RACE reads, holding one entry per CDR3 protein. The sample contains about 450,000 distinct CDR3 sequences, approximately 17% of which appear only once. The sample comprised naive T cells sorted from blood. The receptors were sampled from a man in his forties or fifties in good health.

This clonotype was recorded at least ten times. The rearrangement joins TRBV7-2 to TRBJ2-3; possible D gene TRBD2, 6 bases. The V gene's germline CDR1 is SGHTA and CDR2 FQGNSA. The length of the CDR3 is 17 residues. The V end lost 1 base, the J end lost 0 bases, and 14 bases lay between the germline ends. CDR3 DNA: TGTGCCAGCAGCTTAGTCCCCGGGGGAGCGAGCACAGATACGCAGTATTTT. Amino acids: CASSLVPGGASTDTQYF.

This clonotype came up a few times. This sequence joins TRBV20-1 and TRBJ2-1; D could derive from TRBD1 or TRBD2 (5 bases each). V lost 6 bases and J lost 6, with 15 bases in between. The CDR3 loop spans 13 amino acids. From germline, CDR1 is DFQATT and CDR2 SNEGSKA (reference sequence). CDR3 residues: CSASLGAGNEQFF. Written as DNA, the CDR3 is TGCAGTGCCTCCCTCGGGGCCGGCAATGAGCAGTTCTTC.

This chain links TRBV27 with TRBJ1-2; 9 nucleotides match TRBD1. CDR1 is MNHEY and CDR2 is SMNVEV in the germline V gene (reference sequence). J gave up 4 bases and V 2 bases, and 5 bases lay outside the gene matches. The CDR3 is 15 amino acids. CDR3 sequence: CASSLGTGPGYGYTF. CDR3 bases: TGTGCCAGCAGTTTAGGGACAGGGCCCGGCTATGGCTACACCTTC.

This clonotype was seen only a few times. This chain connects TRBV27 to TRBJ2-7; 9 bases fit TRBD2. The trim removed 2 bases at V and 5 bases at J, leaving 4 bases unmatched. The CDR3 is 14 residues long. Germline lookup yields CDR1 MNHEY and CDR2 SMNVEV (reference sequence). Written as DNA, the CDR3 is TGTGCCAGCAGTTTAGGTCCTAGCGGGAACGAGCAGTACTTC. Its protein is CASSLGPSGNEQYF.

At least ten counts were recorded for this clonotype. The chain recombines TRBV12-3 or TRBV12-4 with TRBJ2-7, with unresolved D. V lost 1 base to trimming and J lost 6 bases, with 10 bases between them. CDR3 length: 13 amino acids. The CDR3 spells CASSLESGSEQYF. CDR3 bases: TGTGCCAGCAGTTTAGAATCAGGATCCGAGCAGTACTTC.

At least ten counts were recorded for this clonotype. This chain joins TRBV7-9 and TRBJ2-1; TRBD1 matches 10 bases. CDR1 is SEHNR, CDR2 FQNEAQ, per germline (reference sequence). Losses at the gene ends were 4 bases for V and 4 bases for J; bases not matched to a gene: 7. The CDR3 has 16 residues. In nucleotides, the CDR3 is TGTGCCAGCAGCTCGCCGGGACAGGGGCTTTACAATGAGCAGTTCTTC. It codes for CASSSPGQGLYNEQFF.

The V call is TRBV7-2, the J call TRBJ1-2, with 7 nucleotides matching TRBD1. With V trimmed by 2 bases and J by 5 bases, 5 bases remained unmatched. The CDR3 totals 14 residues. Germline V gives CDR1 SGHTA, CDR2 FQGNSA. This chain's CDR3 is CASSLQRQGYGYTF. The CDR3 DNA is TGTGCCAGCAGCTTACAACGACAGGGTTATGGCTACACCTTC. Complete variable domain (other parts from reference TRBV7-2 and TRBJ1-2): GAGVSQSPSNKVTEKGKDVELRCDPISGHTALYWYRQSLGQGLEFLIYFQGNSAPDKSGLPSDRFSAERTGGSVSTLTIQRTQQEDSAVYLCASSLQRQGYGYTFGSGTRLTVV.

The gene calls are TRBV3-1 and TRBJ1-1; D possibly corresponds to TRBD1 (6 bases). Per the germline V gene, CDR1 is LGHDT and CDR2 is YNNKEL (reference sequence). The CDR3 has 15 residues. V was cut by 0 bases and J by 7 bases, with 15 bases left in between. The CDR3 here is CASSQEVGGLSEAFF. The CDR3 nucleotides read TGTGCCAGCAGCCAAGAGGTGGGGGGGCTGAGTGAAGCTTTCTTT.

This clonotype was seen ten or more times. This rearrangement joins TRBV29-1 to TRBJ2-2; 10 bases match TRBD1. V lost 2 bases, J lost 2 bases, and 5 bases stayed unmatched. The CDR3 consists of 16 residues. The V gene's germline CDR1 is SQVTM and CDR2 ANQGSEA. CDR3 in DNA: TGCAGCGTTGAATTTCGGGACAGGGGAAACACCGGGGAGCTGTTTTTT. Translating gives CSVEFRDRGNTGELFF.

V is TRBV7-9 and J is TRBJ2-3; D may be TRBD2 (5 bases). Deletions cut 1 base from V and 4 bases from J, with 12 bases between. Germline assignment: CDR1 SEHNR and CDR2 FQNEAQ (reference sequence). The CDR3 runs 15 residues. The CDR3 region is CASSLDLALADTQYF. CDR3 coding DNA: TGTGCCAGCAGCTTAGACTTAGCGTTGGCAGATACGCAGTATTTT.

This chain joins TRBV19 and TRBJ2-5, with D perhaps matching TRBD2 (5 bases). The CDR3 covers 14 residues. CDR1 LNHDA and CDR2 SQIVND come from the germline V gene (reference sequence). The V and J ends lost 6 bases and 4 bases respectively, with 15 bases between them. The CDR3, as DNA: TGTGCCAGTAGCTCCATCCTCGCGGGAGAGACCCAGTACTTC. Translation gives CASSSILAGETQYF. Using reference TRBV19 and TRBJ2-5 for the parts outside the CDR3, the full variable domain is DGGITQSPKYLFRKEGQNVTLSCEQNLNHDAMYWYRQDPGQGLRLIYYSQIVNDFQKGDIAEGYSVSREKKESFPLTVTSAQKNPTAFYLCASSSILAGETQYFGPGTRLLVL.

The rearrangement links TRBV6-1 to TRBJ2-2, with D unclear. The germline gives CDR1 MNHNS, CDR2 SASEGT. This CDR3 is 15 amino acids long. The V gene lost 1 base and the J gene lost 2 bases, with 8 bases spanning the gap. The DNA of the CDR3 is TGTGCCAGCAGTGAAGTGACAACCAACACCGGGGAGCTGTTTTTT. The encoded protein is CASSEVTTNTGELFF.